This T cell receptor beta chain was retrieved from a study of CD8 T cells in ankylosing spondylitis. This clonotype has just a few counts. Its antigen is as yet unknown. J was trimmed by 4 bases and V by 1 base; bases with no gene match: 3. The CDR3 has 15 amino acids. Germline assignment: CDR1 SGHAT and CDR2 FQNNGV. The TCR beta libraries were generated through quantitative 5'-RACE incorporating molecular barcodes. TCRdb redid the calling of the 5' RACE reads with MiXCR, one entry per CDR3 protein. The data show 180,000 or so distinct CDR3 sequences, 11% seen once. Points from the study as a whole: A number of the motif variants had already been described in reactive arthritis synovial fluid and blood. Ankylosing spondylitis blood appeared to carry a characteristic TCR beta motif of under ten highly homologous variants. Clones linked to disease were reported to show significant enrichment in matched ankylosing spondylitis synovial fluid.

The sample taken for sequencing was blood, either unsorted or a sorted T cell fraction (not recorded which). The chain joins TRBV11-2 to TRBJ2-3; 9 bases match TRBD2. The source of this sequence is a male donor with ankylosing spondylitis or in good health (not recorded which). CDR3 protein: CASSLVAGGSDTQYF. The CDR3 DNA follows: TGTGCCAGCAGCTTAGTTGCGGGGGGGTCAGATACGCAGTATTTT.